This T cell receptor (beta chain) was found in a study of CXCR3-negative and CXCR3-positive naive CD8 T cells. The CDR3 consists of 13 residues. Germline V lookup: CDR1 SQVTM, CDR2 ANQGSEA. UMI-labeled TRB cDNA libraries were prepared by 5' RACE. TCRdb re-called the 5' RACE reads; one entry per CDR3 protein, DNA not given. The sample includes about 80,000 distinct CDR3 sequences. This clonotype originated in a human donor in good health. Some clones in this sample may be carry-over from other donors' samples. This sequence joins TRBV29-1 and TRBJ2-7; the D call from TCRdb, TRBD1, cannot be confirmed without DNA. What was sequenced was naive CXCR3- CD8+ T cells from blood. Subset: CD45RO-CCR7+CD27+CD95- naive CD8+ T cells lacking CXCR3 (TNR3-). The CDR3 loop reads CSVEGTRPYEQYF.